Below, 23 T cell receptor beta chains from the same sample are listed, as sequenced in a study of blood T cell repertoires in COVID-19. Clones were sequenced by immunoSEQ multiplex PCR, and TCRdb holds only the in-frame ones, with some missing. The sample shows more than 65,000 clones, roughly 80% of them seen only once. Sequencing used peripheral blood. These receptors originate from a woman in her 70s with acute or convalescent COVID-19.

J is TRBJ2-1 and V is TRBV19, with D possibly being TRBD1 (6 bases). The germline CDR1 and CDR2 sequences are LNHDA and SQIVND (reference sequence). V lost 7 bases and J 4 bases, leaving 17 bases between the germline ends. The CDR3 contains 15 residues. CDR3 DNA sequence: TGTGCCAGTACCAAGGTGGGGGCCGGGTACAATGAGCAGTTCTTC. Translating it yields CASTKVGAGYNEQFF. The whole variable domain, remainder taken from reference TRBV19 and TRBJ2-1, is DGGITQSPKYLFRKEGQNVTLSCEQNLNHDAMYWYRQDPGQGLRLIYYSQIVNDFQKGDIAEGYSVSREKKESFPLTVTSAQKNPTAFYLCASTKVGAGYNEQFFGPGTRLTVL.

This chain connects TRBV3-1 (or the pseudogene TRBV3-2) to TRBJ2-6, with D maybe TRBD2 (5 bases). CDR3 size: 16 residues. V lost 4 bases and J lost 0, with 10 bases in between. The germline gives CDR1 LGHDT, CDR2 YNNKEL (reference sequence). The CDR3 DNA follows: TGTGCCAGCAGCCCGAGGGTGGGCTCTGGGGCCAACGTCCTGACTTTC. Its protein product is CASSPRVGSGANVLTF.

The chain recombines TRBV4-1 with TRBJ1-2; 9 bases are shared with TRBD1. Per the germline V gene, CDR1 is MGHRA and CDR2 is YSYEKL. CDR3 length: 17 residues. V trimming: 0 bases; J trimming: 2 bases; junction bases outside the gene matches: 7. CDR3 in DNA: TGCGCCAGCAGCCAAGACCTCACAGGGGGCTTAAACTATGGCTACACCTTC. Encoded protein: CASSQDLTGGLNYGYTF.

The chain has TRBV6-1 and TRBJ2-7; 10 bases line up with TRBD2. Germline V gene sequence: CDR1 MNHNS, CDR2 SASEGT. The CDR3 is made up of 19 amino acids. V shed 1 base and J 2 bases; nucleotides not matched to a gene: 14. CDR3 sequence reads: CASSEGRGLSSGRAYEQYF. The CDR3 nucleotides read TGTGCCAGCAGTGAAGGCCGGGGCTTGTCAAGCGGGAGGGCCTACGAGCAGTACTTC.

This clone was observed a few times. The chain recombines TRBV29-1 with TRBJ2-1; 10 bases agree with TRBD2. CDR3 length: 15 amino acids. The germline CDR1 and CDR2 sequences are SQVTM and ANQGSEA. V shed 1 base and J 3 bases; nucleotides not matched to a gene: 3. For the CDR3, the DNA is TGCAGCGTTGAAGGTAGCGGGAGGAACTACAATGAGCAGTTCTTC. It translates to CSVEGSGRNYNEQFF.

The rearrangement uses TRBV7-9 and TRBJ2-1; 11 nucleotides agree with TRBD2. After removal of 3 bases from V and 7 bases from J, the junction contained 5 bases not matched to a gene. This CDR3 has 15 residues. Per the germline V gene, CDR1 is SEHNR and CDR2 is FQNEAQ (reference sequence). As DNA, the CDR3 is TGTGCCAGCAGCTTTAGCGGGAGGGCCATGAATGAGCAGTTCTTC. Encoded protein: CASSFSGRAMNEQFF.

The chain combines TRBV13 with TRBJ2-1; 9 bases line up with TRBD2. CDR1 and CDR2 from the germline V gene are PRHDT and FYEKMQ (reference sequence). The CDR3 is 21 amino acids. Trimming took 4 bases from V and 8 from J; bases not matched to a gene: 27. The CDR3 loop is CASSSPRRSAGGPTKRDEQFF. The CDR3 DNA follows: TGTGCCAGCAGCTCCCCACGACGTTCGGCGGGAGGGCCCACGAAGAGAGATGAGCAGTTCTTC.

The chain carries TRBV11-2 and TRBJ1-2; D is possibly TRBD1 (5 bases). The CDR3 is 14 residues long. Germline CDR1 is SGHAT and CDR2 is FQNNGV. The V and J ends lost 5 bases and 3 bases respectively, with 13 bases between them. The DNA of the CDR3 is TGTGCCAGCAGCCCTCGGGAGGGGCACTATGGCTACACCTTC. This encodes CASSPREGHYGYTF.

This clone was observed a few times. The rearrangement links TRBV6-1 to TRBJ1-2; a weak D match, TRBD1 (6 bases). V lost 2 bases and J 3 bases, leaving 10 bases between the germline ends. The CDR3 covers 14 residues. Germline-derived CDR1 and CDR2 are MNHNS and SASEGT. The CDR3 bases are TGTGCCAGCAGTGAATCAGGACAGTACTATGGCTACACCTTC. This sequence encodes CASSESGQYYGYTF.

The V and J genes are TRBV30 and TRBJ1-2; D remains ambiguous. Between the trimmed V and J ends, which lost 3 bases and 3 bases, there was a span of 8 bases. The CDR3 totals 12 residues. Germline V gene data show CDR1 as GTSNPN and CDR2 as SVGIG (reference sequence). The CDR3 nucleotides are TGTGCCTGGAGCGTTCAGGACTATGGCTACACCTTC. It codes for CAWSVQDYGYTF.

V usage is TRBV10-1 and J usage is TRBJ1-5; D is possibly TRBD1 (6 bases). The CDR3 is 11 amino acids. Per germline, CDR1 WNHNN and CDR2 SYGVQD (reference sequence). V lost 11 bases, J lost 7 bases, and 12 bases lay in between. The CDR3 coding sequence is TGCGCCGGAGGACAGCCACAGCCCCAGCATTTT. This gives the protein CAGGQPQPQHF.

This chain connects TRBV6-5 to TRBJ1-2; possibly TRBD1 for D (6 bases). Germline values: CDR1 MNHEY, CDR2 SVGAGI. The CDR3 is 11 amino acids. Trimming shortened V by 5 bases and J by 8 bases, and 9 bases separated the two germline ends. CDR3 nucleotide sequence: TGTGCCAGCAGTAACAGGGACGGCTACACCTTC. Residues: CASSNRDGYTF.

V is TRBV9 and J is TRBJ1-1, with a tentative D call TRBD1 (6 bases). In germline, CDR1 is SGDLS, CDR2 YYNGEE. The CDR3 has 16 residues. V gave up 0 bases and J gave up 0 bases, with 12 bases separating them. DNA of the CDR3: TGTGCCAGCAGCGTAGCTTGGGGGCTTCTGAACACTGAAGCTTTCTTT. Its protein product is CASSVAWGLLNTEAFF.

The rearrangement links TRBV3-1 (or the pseudogene TRBV3-2) to TRBJ2-7, with TRBD2 identical over 9 bases. Germline CDR1 reads LGHDT; CDR2 reads YNNKEL (reference sequence). Trimming cost V 0 bases and J 5 bases; bases outside gene matches: 5. This CDR3 comprises 15 residues. The CDR3 region has the DNA TGTGCCAGCAGCCAAGAGAGGCTAGCGGGAAACGAGCAGTACTTC. This codes for CASSQERLAGNEQYF.

The CDR3 here is CATSDSGTGNYGYTF. The CDR3 DNA follows: TGTGCCACCAGTGATTCCGGGACAGGAAACTATGGCTACACCTTC. The rearrangement uses TRBV24-1 and TRBJ1-2; 8 bases align to TRBD1. CDR1 and CDR2 from the germline V gene are KGHDR and SFDVKD. There are 15 residues in the CDR3. J was trimmed by 2 bases and V by 2 bases; bases with no gene match: 3.

The chain combines TRBV4-2 with TRBJ1-1, with 7 bases aligning to TRBD1. CDR3 length: 15 amino acids. V gave up 1 base and J gave up 4 bases; unmatched junction bases: 6. Per germline, CDR1 LGHNA and CDR2 YNFKEQ. DNA for the CDR3: TGTGCCAGCAGCCAAGCGGGACAGATCTTCACTGAAGCTTTCTTT. The encoded protein is CASSQAGQIFTEAFF.

The chain is built from TRBV10-3 and TRBJ1-1; 7 bases align to TRBD1. The CDR3 runs to 13 residues. The V and J ends lost 11 bases and 5 bases, in that order; junction bases with no gene match: 11. The germline gives CDR1 ENHRY, CDR2 SYGVKD. The CDR3 sequence: CASSDRAGTEAFF. For the CDR3, the DNA is TGTGCCTCCTCTGACAGGGCGGGGACTGAAGCTTTCTTT.

This chain joins TRBV12-3 or TRBV12-4 and TRBJ1-2; D is uncertain. V lost 3 bases and J 2 bases, leaving 7 bases between the germline ends. The CDR3 loop spans 13 amino acids. The CDR3 sequence is CASSFLRNYGYTF. The CDR3 nucleotides are TGTGCCAGCAGTTTTCTTAGAAACTATGGCTACACCTTC.

The chain uses TRBV19 and TRBJ1-2; no clear D gene. Germline V gives CDR1 LNHDA, CDR2 SQIVND (reference sequence). The CDR3 has 13 amino acids. Trimming removed 7 bases from V and 7 bases from J, with 16 bases in between. CDR3: CASNSQPLGGYTF. In nucleotides, the CDR3 is TGTGCCAGTAATTCACAGCCCCTTGGTGGCTACACCTTC. Looking up the rest from reference TRBV19 and TRBJ1-2 gives the full variable domain: DGGITQSPKYLFRKEGQNVTLSCEQNLNHDAMYWYRQDPGQGLRLIYYSQIVNDFQKGDIAEGYSVSREKKESFPLTVTSAQKNPTAFYLCASNSQPLGGYTFGSGTRLTVV.

This sequence joins TRBV19 and TRBJ2-2; TRBD1 aligns across 8 bases. Germline values: CDR1 LNHDA, CDR2 SQIVND (reference sequence). The ends lost 11 bases at V and 5 bases at J; junction bases unmatched: 7. The CDR3 spans 13 residues. This CDR3 reads CALRQGATGELFF. CDR3 DNA sequence: TGTGCCCTCAGGCAGGGGGCAACCGGGGAGCTGTTTTTT.

The gene calls are TRBV30 and TRBJ1-3; D is ambiguous. This CDR3 is 14 amino acids long. The V gene's germline CDR1 is GTSNPN and CDR2 SVGIG (reference sequence). V lost 0 bases and J lost 3, with 9 bases in between. In DNA form, the CDR3 reads TGTGCCTGGAGTGTAGCAGGTTATGGAAACACCATATATTTT. Protein: CAWSVAGYGNTIYF.

V usage is TRBV3-1 (or the pseudogene TRBV3-2) and J usage is TRBJ2-1, with D tentatively TRBD2 (6 bases). The CDR3 runs to 14 residues. Germline assignment: CDR1 LGHDT and CDR2 YNNKEL (reference sequence). The V end was cut by 5 bases, the J end by 7 bases, with 15 bases between. CDR3 coding DNA: TGTGCCAGCAGCTCCAGGACTATTCAAAATGAGCAGTTCTTC. Protein: CASSSRTIQNEQFF.

DNA for the CDR3: TGTGCCAGCAGCTTGTCTCCTCTTACAGGAAACACCATATATTTT. It is translated as CASSLSPLTGNTIYF. The V gene is TRBV5-5, the J gene TRBJ1-3; D unclear. Per the germline V gene, CDR1 is SGHKS and CDR2 is YYEKEE (reference sequence). CDR3 length equals 15 residues. V was clipped by 1 base and J by 4 bases, with 12 bases between them.